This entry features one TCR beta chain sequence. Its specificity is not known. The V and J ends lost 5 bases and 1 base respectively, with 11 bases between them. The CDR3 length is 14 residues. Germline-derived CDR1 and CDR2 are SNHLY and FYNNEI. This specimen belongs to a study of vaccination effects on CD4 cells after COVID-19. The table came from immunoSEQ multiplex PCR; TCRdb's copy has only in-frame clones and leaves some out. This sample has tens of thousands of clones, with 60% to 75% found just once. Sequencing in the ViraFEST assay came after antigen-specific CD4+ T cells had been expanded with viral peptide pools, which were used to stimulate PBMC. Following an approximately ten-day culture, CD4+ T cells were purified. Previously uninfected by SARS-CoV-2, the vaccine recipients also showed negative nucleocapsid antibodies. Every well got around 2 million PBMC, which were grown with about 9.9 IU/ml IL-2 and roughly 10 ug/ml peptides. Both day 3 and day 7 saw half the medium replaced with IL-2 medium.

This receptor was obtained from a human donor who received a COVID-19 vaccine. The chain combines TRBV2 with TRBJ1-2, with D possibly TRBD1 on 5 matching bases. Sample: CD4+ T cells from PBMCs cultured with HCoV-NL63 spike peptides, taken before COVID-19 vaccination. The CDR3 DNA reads TGTGCCAGCAGTCCGACGACAGTTAACTATGGCTACACCTTC. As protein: CASSPTTVNYGYTF. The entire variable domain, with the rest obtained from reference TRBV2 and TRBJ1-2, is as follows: EPEVTQTPSHQVTQMGQEVILRCVPISNHLYFYWYRQILGQKVEFLVSFYNNEISEKSEIFDDQFSVERPDGSNFTLKIRSTKLEDSAMYFCASSPTTVNYGYTFGSGTRLTVV.